This T cell receptor (beta chain) was obtained from a study of monozygotic twins with inflammatory bowel disease. Per-sample cDNA came from eight separate reactions. TCRdb re-called the 5' RACE reads; one entry per CDR3 protein, DNA not given. The sample totals about 380,000 distinct CDR3 sequences. With respect to this clonotype: The antigen is unknown.

The CDR3 is 14 residues long. Study-level findings and limits: TCRbeta diversity (inverse Simpson) was lower in IBD patients than in healthy co-twins. Variability in patient repertoires may have come partly from differing immunosuppressive treatments.

The sample taken for sequencing was blood. This clonotype originated in a human donor with ulcerative colitis or Crohn's disease, or a healthy co-twin of an affected twin (not recorded which). The gene calls are TRBV12-3 or TRBV12-4 and TRBJ1-6; as DNA is missing, the TRBD1 call by TCRdb cannot be tested. CDR3 region: CASSLGDRYSPLHF.